This entry lists 30 T cell receptor beta chains sequenced from one sample in a study of OX40 agonist ivuxolimab in advanced cancers. TCRdb's table, derived via immunoSEQ multiplex PCR, lists solely in-frame clones and lacks some. This repertoire shows 50,000 or so clones, 70% to 90% found once; its top ten account for about 1%. The starting material was CD4+ or CD8+ T cells sorted from blood, obtained in a trial of the OX40 agonist ivuxolimab. All receptors derive from an adult with an advanced solid tumor such as melanoma, head and neck, liver or kidney cancer.

The chain employs TRBV28 and TRBJ1-3; D not resolved. Germline CDR1 and CDR2: MDHEN and SYDVKM. Trimming took off 6 bases at V and 3 bases at J, with 9 bases between the two ends. This CDR3 has 13 residues. CDR3 nucleotide sequence: TGTGCCAGCAGCCTTTTGGGTGGAAACACCATATATTTT. Translating it yields CASSLLGGNTIYF.

For this clone: One end of the junction is discordant with germline, which a read error may explain. The sample contains more than one DNA sequence encoding this CDR3. The chain carries TRBV7-8 and TRBJ2-7; TRBD2 matches at 9 bases. Germline CDR1 reads SGHVS; CDR2 reads FQNEAQ. The CDR3 is 15 residues long. The CDR3, as DNA: TGTGCCAGCAGCCAGACTAGCGGCTTCTCCTATGAGCAGTACTTC. Translation gives CASSQTSGFSYEQYF.

This clone showed up just once. The chain joins TRBV7-2 to TRBJ2-3; D is uncertain. This CDR3 contains 13 residues. V was trimmed by 10 bases and J by 2 bases, leaving 13 bases between them. Germline V gene lookup returns CDR1 SGHTA and CDR2 FQGNSA. The CDR3 sequence is CATKYSLTDTQYF. In DNA form, the CDR3 reads TGTGCCACCAAGTACAGCCTCACAGATACGCAGTATTTT.

The chain combines TRBV5-1 with TRBJ2-3; 11 bases are shared with TRBD1. Germline V gene lookup returns CDR1 SGHRS and CDR2 YFSETQ. The CDR3 is 14 residues long. With 4 bases clipped from V and 6 bases from J, the junction kept 4 bases outside the gene matches. In DNA, the CDR3 is TGCGCCAGCAGCCCGGACAGGGGGCGGGATACGCAGTATTTT. Encoded protein: CASSPDRGRDTQYF.

The chain has TRBV7-9 and TRBJ1-5; maybe TRBD1 (5 bases). V gave up 4 bases and J gave up 2 bases, with 12 bases separating them. Per the germline V gene, CDR1 is SEHNR and CDR2 is FQNEAQ (reference sequence). The CDR3 covers 15 residues. The CDR3 DNA follows: TGTGCCAGCAGCTACGGGGGGTGGGGCAATCAGCCCCAGCATTTT. Its translation: CASSYGGWGNQPQHF.

The chain combines TRBV2 with TRBJ2-3; the D gene is possibly TRBD2 (6 bases). The CDR3 length is 15 residues. V was clipped by 7 bases and J by 2 bases, with 16 bases between them. Germline V lookup: CDR1 SNHLY, CDR2 FYNNEI. CDR3 loop: CASTKRAGTTDTQYF. DNA of the CDR3: TGTGCCAGCACCAAACGGGCGGGGACCACAGATACGCAGTATTTT.

The chain joins TRBV2 to TRBJ1-1; 9 bases are a match to TRBD1. The V gene end was trimmed by 0 bases and the J gene end by 5 bases; junction bases not matched to a gene: 13. Germline loops: CDR1 SNHLY, CDR2 FYNNEI. CDR3 length equals 18 residues. CDR3 nucleotides: TGTGCCAGCAGTGAAGCGACGGTCCCACAGGGGGCAGGAACTGAAGCTTTCTTT. Translation gives CASSEATVPQGAGTEAFF.

The J gene is TRBJ2-1, the V gene TRBV5-6, with TRBD1 identical over 9 bases. V was pared by 4 bases and J by 5 bases, with 4 bases of the junction left unmatched. This CDR3 comprises 14 residues. In germline, CDR1 is SGHDT, CDR2 YYEEEE. In nucleotides, the CDR3 is TGTGCCAGCAGCATCCGGGACAGGGACAATGAGCAGTTCTTC. It is translated as CASSIRDRDNEQFF.

The rearrangement uses TRBV30 and TRBJ1-5; D perhaps matches TRBD1 (5 bases). CDR1 GTSNPN and CDR2 SVGIG come from the germline V gene (reference sequence). V lost 5 bases to trimming and J lost 1 base, with 9 bases between them. The CDR3 has 13 residues. The CDR3 sequence: CAWGGKSNQPQHF. The CDR3 DNA follows: TGTGCCTGGGGGGGTAAGAGCAATCAGCCCCAGCATTTT.

The chain is built from TRBV15 and TRBJ2-1, with a possible D match to TRBD1 (5 bases). From germline, CDR1 is LNHNV and CDR2 YYDKDF (reference sequence). The CDR3 extends over 12 amino acids. V lost 0 bases, J lost 12 bases, and 9 bases lay in between. The CDR3 region has the DNA TGTGCCACCAGCAGAGAAGGTAGGGGGCAGTTCTTC. Translating gives CATSREGRGQFF.

The rearrangement joins TRBV6-6 to TRBJ2-1; 9 nucleotides align to TRBD2. CDR1 is MNHNY, CDR2 SVGAGI, per germline (reference sequence). The CDR3 consists of 13 residues. The V gene end was trimmed by 8 bases and the J gene end by 10 bases; junction bases not matched to a gene: 9. The CDR3 here is CASSSGTGLEQFF. The CDR3 DNA reads as TGTGCCAGCTCTAGCGGGACGGGTCTAGAGCAGTTCTTC.

This chain connects TRBV2 to TRBJ1-5; 10 bases fit TRBD1. Germline CDR1 and CDR2: SNHLY and FYNNEI. Germline trimming cut 5 bases from V and 2 bases from J; bases unmatched to any gene: 6. This CDR3 has 16 amino acids. The CDR3 region has the DNA TGTGCCAGCAGTCACGGACAGGGGGGAGGCAATCAGCCCCAGCATTTT. Protein: CASSHGQGGGNQPQHF.

This clone occurred a few times. CDR3 bases: TGTGCCAGCAGCGCTGATTATAGACAGGGCGACTATGGCTACACCTTC. This translates into CASSADYRQGDYGYTF. The chain combines TRBV9 with TRBJ1-2, with 7 bases aligning to TRBD1. Germline V CDR1 and CDR2: SGDLS, YYNGEE. The CDR3 extends over 16 amino acids. The ends lost 3 bases at V and 3 bases at J; junction bases unmatched: 11.

V gene TRBV19 combines with J gene TRBJ2-5; TRBD1 or TRBD2 may be the D gene (5 bases each). With 7 bases removed from V and 2 bases from J, the gap between germline ends came to 14 bases. The CDR3 covers 14 residues. The germline gives CDR1 LNHDA, CDR2 SQIVND (reference sequence). The CDR3 here is CASNPRGRQETQYF. The CDR3 DNA is TGTGCCAGTAACCCTCGGGGACGGCAAGAGACCCAGTACTTC.

The V call is TRBV5-6, the J call TRBJ2-3; 8 nucleotides match TRBD1. V shed 1 base, J shed 4 bases, and the junction held 5 bases outside the gene matches. Germline V gene lookup returns CDR1 SGHDT and CDR2 YYEEEE. This CDR3 is built from 15 residues. CDR3 protein: CASSLFPGGADTQYF. CDR3 coding DNA: TGTGCCAGCAGCTTGTTCCCAGGGGGCGCAGATACGCAGTATTTT.

This chain connects TRBV5-5 to TRBJ2-2; 8 nucleotides agree with TRBD1. Trimming took 4 bases from V and 2 from J; bases not matched to a gene: 4. CDR3 length: 15 amino acids. The V gene's germline CDR1 is SGHKS and CDR2 YYEKEE (reference sequence). The CDR3 DNA reads as TGTGCCAGCAGCCCCGGGACAGGCAACACCGGGGAGCTGTTTTTT. It yields the protein CASSPGTGNTGELFF.

This chain uses TRBV4-1 with TRBJ1-5; D gene ambiguous. Trimming took 0 bases from V and 0 from J, leaving 9 bases between them. This CDR3 region has 16 residues. The germline CDR1 and CDR2 sequences are MGHRA and YSYEKL. DNA of the CDR3: TGCGCCAGCAGCCAAGACCCCGGGAGTAGCAATCAGCCCCAGCATTTT. This translates into CASSQDPGSSNQPQHF.

This chain uses TRBV6-1 with TRBJ1-5; D not certain. The germline V gene has CDR1 MNHNS and CDR2 SASEGT. Deletions cut 5 bases from V and 1 base from J, with 3 bases between. This CDR3 spans 12 amino acids. DNA of the CDR3: TGTGCCAGCAGTCTGAGCAATCAGCCCCAGCATTTT. Amino acids: CASSLSNQPQHF.

CDR3 in amino acids: CASSIGWRGKKTDNEQFF. The CDR3 bases are TGTGCCAGTAGTATAGGATGGCGTGGAAAAAAAACGGACAATGAGCAGTTCTTC. This sequence joins TRBV19 and TRBJ2-1; no reliable D call. Between the trimmed V and J ends, which lost 1 base and 5 bases, there was a span of 21 bases. Per germline, CDR1 LNHDA and CDR2 SQIVND (reference sequence). The CDR3 sequence is 18 residues long.

The V and J genes are TRBV7-9 and TRBJ1-2, with 8 bases identical to TRBD1. Germline values: CDR1 SEHNR, CDR2 FQNEAQ (reference sequence). V trimming: 5 bases; J trimming: 2 bases; junction bases outside the gene matches: 7. The CDR3 length is 15 residues. Here the CDR3 reads CASSPGQGLNYGYTF. In DNA, the CDR3 is TGTGCCAGCAGCCCAGGACAGGGCTTAAACTATGGCTACACCTTC.

The chain is built from TRBV4-1 and TRBJ2-7; TRBD2 agrees at 10 bases. The CDR3 covers 15 residues. Unmatched junction bases numbered 1, after V lost 2 bases and J lost 0 bases. Germline lookup yields CDR1 MGHRA and CDR2 YSYEKL. CDR3 loop: CASSQSSGSSYEQYF. The CDR3, as DNA: TGCGCCAGCAGCCAATCTAGCGGGAGCTCCTACGAGCAGTACTTC.

V usage is TRBV11-1 and J usage is TRBJ2-5, with a tentative D call TRBD2 (6 bases). The better agreement between TRBJ2-7 and the DNA end casts doubt on the J call. This CDR3 spans 16 amino acids. Germline CDR1 and CDR2: SGHAT and FQDESV (reference sequence). CDR3 DNA sequence: TGTGCCAGCAGCTACCGCGGGGCGGATAGCTCCTACGAGCAGTACTTC. Amino acids: CASSYRGADSSYEQYF.

The chain combines TRBV28 with TRBJ2-3; 10 bases line up with TRBD2. V lost 5 bases, J lost 5 bases, and 7 bases stayed unmatched. From germline, CDR1 is MDHEN and CDR2 SYDVKM. This CDR3 contains 15 residues. The CDR3 DNA follows: TGTGCCAGCAGTCTAGCGGGAGTCGGGAAAGATACGCAGTATTTT. Amino acids: CASSLAGVGKDTQYF.

The gene calls are TRBV28 and TRBJ1-1; no reliable D call. The CDR3 totals 13 residues. V was cut by 3 bases and J by 0 bases, with 5 bases left in between. The V gene's germline CDR1 is MDHEN and CDR2 SYDVKM. CDR3: CASSFSLNTEAFF. In DNA form, the CDR3 reads TGTGCCAGCAGTTTTTCGCTGAACACTGAAGCTTTCTTT.

This chain connects TRBV19 to TRBJ2-1; 12 bases fit TRBD2. The germline V gene has CDR1 LNHDA and CDR2 SQIVND (reference sequence). Losses at the gene ends were 5 bases for V and 3 bases for J; bases not matched to a gene: 8. The CDR3 extends over 17 amino acids. The CDR3 DNA sequence: TGTGCCAGTAGTGGACTAGCGGGGATGATAAACTACAATGAGCAGTTCTTC. It is translated as CASSGLAGMINYNEQFF.

The V gene is TRBV18, the J gene TRBJ2-6; perhaps TRBD1 as D (6 bases). The CDR3 is 15 amino acids. V shed 6 bases and J shed 2 bases, with 11 bases lying between them. In germline, CDR1 is KGHSH, CDR2 LQKENI. The CDR3 nucleotides read TGTGCCAGCTCCCCAGGGGCTACTGGGGCCAACGTCCTGACTTTC. As protein: CASSPGATGANVLTF. The full variable domain, in which reference TRBV18 and TRBJ2-6 provide the parts outside the CDR3, is NAGVMQNPRHLVRRRGQEARLRCSPMKGHSHVYWYRQLPEEGLKFMVYLQKENIIDESGMPKERFSAEFPKEGPSILRIQQVVRGDSAAYFCASSPGATGANVLTFGAGSRLTVL.

The chain is built from TRBV7-9 and TRBJ2-3; a weak D match, TRBD1 (6 bases). The CDR3 length is 19 residues. V was clipped by 4 bases and J by 0 bases, with 23 bases between them. Germline V gene data show CDR1 as SEHNR and CDR2 as FQNEAQ (reference sequence). CDR3 in amino acids: CASSSMGTRSVGSTDTQYF. The CDR3 DNA follows: TGTGCCAGCAGCTCCATGGGGACAAGGTCGGTAGGGAGCACAGATACGCAGTATTTT.

The rearrangement links TRBV6-5 to TRBJ2-7, with D possibly being TRBD2 (5 bases). This CDR3 is built from 16 residues. With 0 bases removed from V and 2 bases from J, the gap between germline ends came to 14 bases. Germline CDR1 reads MNHEY; CDR2 reads SVGAGI. The DNA for the CDR3 is TGTGCCAGCAGTTACTCGACCATAGCGTTCGCCTACGAGCAGTACTTC. Its protein product is CASSYSTIAFAYEQYF.

This chain uses TRBV5-4 with TRBJ1-1, with no clear D. This CDR3 has 12 residues. Germline CDR1 reads SGHNT; CDR2 reads YYREEE (reference sequence). The V gene lost 3 bases and the J gene lost 1 base, with 4 bases spanning the gap. DNA of the CDR3: TGTGCCAGCAGCTGGGGGAACACTGAAGCTTTCTTT. This encodes CASSWGNTEAFF. The full variable domain, its missing parts supplied by reference TRBV5-4 and TRBJ1-1, is ETGVTQSPTHLIKTRGQQVTLRCSSQSGHNTVSWYQQALGQGPQFIFQYYREEENGRGNFPPRFSGLQFPNYSSELNVNALELDDSALYLCASSWGNTEAFFGQGTRLTVV.

This clone was found once. The V and J genes are TRBV5-1 and TRBJ2-1, with 8 bases fitting TRBD2. Germline V lookup: CDR1 SGHRS, CDR2 YFSETQ. The junction had 9 bases not matched to a gene; V was cut back by 4 bases and J by 9 bases. The CDR3 totals 14 residues. CDR3 in amino acids: CASSAGGAGSEQFF. In DNA, the CDR3 is TGCGCCAGCAGCGCCGGGGGGGCGGGCAGTGAGCAGTTCTTC.